Listed here is a single T cell receptor beta chain. Its target is unknown. J gave up 1 base and V 6 bases, and 4 bases lay outside the gene matches. This CDR3 contains 13 residues. Looked up from germline, CDR1 is DFQATT and CDR2 is SNEGSKA (reference sequence). TCR beta CDR3 region amplification was performed from RNA transcripts. HTBI primers were used for first-round RT-PCR of the TCR CDR3. TCRdb itself ran the multiplex PCR reads through MiXCR, one entry per CDR3 protein. Among about 59,000 distinct CDR3 sequences listed, roughly 50% were seen once. This specimen belongs to a study of T cells in Graves' hyperthyroidism and ophthalmopathy. Study as a whole: Sampling of peripheral blood happened at initial diagnosis, prior to any treatment.

Whole-study findings and limits: Separation of ophthalmopathy from stable hyperthyroidism was achieved by a 13 V-J model.

Fresh peripheral blood, roughly 10 ml, was the source of the PBMCs. What was sequenced was blood. The chain couples TRBV20-1 to TRBJ2-7, with 9 bases identical to TRBD1. This TCR derives from a woman between 55 and 75 years old with Graves' ophthalmopathy. DNA for the CDR3: TGCAGTGCAAGGACAGGGGTTTCCTACGAGCAGTACTTC. Its translation is CSARTGVSYEQYF.